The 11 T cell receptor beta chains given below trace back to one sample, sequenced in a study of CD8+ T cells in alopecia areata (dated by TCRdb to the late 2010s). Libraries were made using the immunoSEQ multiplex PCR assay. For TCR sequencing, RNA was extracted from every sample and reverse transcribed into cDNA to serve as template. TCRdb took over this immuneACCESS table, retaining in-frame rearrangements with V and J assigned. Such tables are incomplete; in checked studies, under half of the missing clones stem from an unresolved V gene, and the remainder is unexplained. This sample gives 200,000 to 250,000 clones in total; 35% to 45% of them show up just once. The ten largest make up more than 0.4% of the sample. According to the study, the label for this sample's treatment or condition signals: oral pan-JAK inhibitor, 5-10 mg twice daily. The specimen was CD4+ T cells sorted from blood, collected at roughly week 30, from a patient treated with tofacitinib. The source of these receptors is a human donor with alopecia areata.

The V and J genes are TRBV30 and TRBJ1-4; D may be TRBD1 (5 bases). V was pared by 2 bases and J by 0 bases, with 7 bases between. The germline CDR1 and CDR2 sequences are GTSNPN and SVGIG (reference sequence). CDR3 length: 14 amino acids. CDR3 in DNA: TGTGCCTGGAGTCGAGGGGCAACTAATGAAAAACTGTTTTTT. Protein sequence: CAWSRGATNEKLFF.

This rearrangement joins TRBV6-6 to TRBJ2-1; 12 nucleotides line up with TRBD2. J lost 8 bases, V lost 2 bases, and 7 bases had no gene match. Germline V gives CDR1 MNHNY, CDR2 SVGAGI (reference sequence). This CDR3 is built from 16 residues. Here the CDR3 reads CASSYPRTSGKDEQFF. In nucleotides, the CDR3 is TGTGCCAGCAGTTACCCCCGGACTAGCGGGAAGGATGAGCAGTTCTTC.

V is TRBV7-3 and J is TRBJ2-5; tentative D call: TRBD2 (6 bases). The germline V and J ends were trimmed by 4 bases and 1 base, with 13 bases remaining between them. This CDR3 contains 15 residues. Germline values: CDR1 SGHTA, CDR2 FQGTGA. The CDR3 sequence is CASSWDSGFQETQYF. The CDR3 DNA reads TGTGCCAGCAGCTGGGATAGCGGATTCCAAGAGACCCAGTACTTC.

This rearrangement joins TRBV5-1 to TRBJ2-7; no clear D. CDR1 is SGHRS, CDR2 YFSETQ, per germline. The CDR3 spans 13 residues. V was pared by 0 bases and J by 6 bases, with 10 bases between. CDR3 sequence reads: CASSLAGIREQYF. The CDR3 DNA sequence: TGCGCCAGCAGCTTGGCCGGCATTCGCGAGCAGTACTTC.

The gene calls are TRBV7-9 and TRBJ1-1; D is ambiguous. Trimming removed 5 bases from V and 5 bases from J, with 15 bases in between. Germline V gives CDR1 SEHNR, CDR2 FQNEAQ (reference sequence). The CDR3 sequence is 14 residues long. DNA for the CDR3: TGTGCCAGCAGCCTTAGTACGGGAAGGACTGAAGCTTTCTTT. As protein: CASSLSTGRTEAFF.

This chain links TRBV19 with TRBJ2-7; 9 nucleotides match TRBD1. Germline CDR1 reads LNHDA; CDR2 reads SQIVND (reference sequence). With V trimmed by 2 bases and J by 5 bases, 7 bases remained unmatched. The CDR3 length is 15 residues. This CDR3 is CASSITGQGFNEQYF. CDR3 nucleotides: TGTGCCAGTAGTATAACGGGACAGGGTTTCAACGAGCAGTACTTC.

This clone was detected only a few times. This CDR3 is CASSAQGLGNQPQHF. Written as DNA, the CDR3 is TGCGCCAGCAGCGCCCAGGGGCTGGGCAATCAGCCCCAGCATTTT. This sequence joins TRBV4-1 and TRBJ1-5; D might be TRBD1 (6 bases). Trimming removed 5 bases from V and 2 bases from J, with 13 bases in between. The CDR3 is made up of 15 amino acids. Germline CDR1 MGHRA, CDR2 YSYEKL.

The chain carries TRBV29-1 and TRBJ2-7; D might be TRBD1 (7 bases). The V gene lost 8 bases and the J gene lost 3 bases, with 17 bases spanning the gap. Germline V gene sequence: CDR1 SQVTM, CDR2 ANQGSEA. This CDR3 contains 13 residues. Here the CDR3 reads CSLTGDRDYEQYF. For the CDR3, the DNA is TGCAGCCTAACGGGGGACAGAGACTACGAGCAGTACTTC.

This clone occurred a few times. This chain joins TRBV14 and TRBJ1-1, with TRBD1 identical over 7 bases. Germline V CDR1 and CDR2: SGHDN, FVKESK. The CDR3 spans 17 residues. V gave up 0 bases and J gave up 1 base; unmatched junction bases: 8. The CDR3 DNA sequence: TGTGCCAGCAGCCAAGACTACCACAGGGGAGGGAACACTGAAGCTTTCTTT. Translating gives CASSQDYHRGGNTEAFF.

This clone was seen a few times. The CDR3 protein is CAWRFRDRPNYGYTF. Written as DNA, the CDR3 is TGTGCCTGGAGATTCCGGGACAGGCCTAACTATGGCTACACCTTC. The chain carries TRBV30 and TRBJ1-2; 8 bases agree with TRBD1. V shed 3 bases and J 0 bases; nucleotides not matched to a gene: 6. Per the germline V gene, CDR1 is GTSNPN and CDR2 is SVGIG (reference sequence). The CDR3 runs 15 residues.

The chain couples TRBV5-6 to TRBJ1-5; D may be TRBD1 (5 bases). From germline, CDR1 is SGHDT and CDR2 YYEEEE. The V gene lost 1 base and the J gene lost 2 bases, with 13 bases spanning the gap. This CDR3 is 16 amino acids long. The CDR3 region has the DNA TGTGCCAGCAGCTTGTGGCCAGGGCGAGGCAATCAGCCCCAGCATTTT. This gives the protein CASSLWPGRGNQPQHF.